The 5 T cell receptor beta chains presented below share a single source sample, sequenced in a study of cytomegalovirus exposure and HLA in healthy donors. Measured with immunoSEQ multiplex PCR; TCRdb has only the in-frame clones, and not every one. The sample lists over 150,000 clones, 75% to 90% occurring once. Sequences were obtained from PBMCs. All receptors come from a young man in good health and CMV-seropositive.

The chain links TRBV5-6 to TRBJ2-7; D ambiguous. The CDR3 spans 14 residues. Per the germline V gene, CDR1 is SGHDT and CDR2 is YYEEEE. Trimming removed 0 bases at V and 3 bases at J, with 10 bases between. In DNA, the CDR3 is TGTGCCAGCAGCTTGGGGCTAGGATTCTACGAGCAGTACTTC. Protein product: CASSLGLGFYEQYF.

The chain has TRBV6-5 and TRBJ1-6, with a tentative D call TRBD1 (6 bases). This CDR3 comprises 14 residues. Trimming pared 6 bases from V and 7 bases from J, leaving 13 bases between. Germline V CDR1 and CDR2: MNHEY, SVGAGI. The CDR3 sequence: CASSRQVTNSPLHF. Written as DNA, the CDR3 is TGTGCCAGCAGCCGACAGGTAACGAATTCACCCCTCCACTTT.

The chain has TRBV6-6 and TRBJ2-1; TRBD2 aligns across 7 bases. Germline V lookup: CDR1 MNHNY, CDR2 SVGAGI (reference sequence). J lost 7 bases, V lost 9 bases, and 15 bases had no gene match. This CDR3 spans 15 amino acids. CDR3 region: CASCSFGGVWNEQFF. The CDR3 DNA reads TGTGCCAGTTGCTCCTTTGGGGGGGTATGGAATGAGCAGTTCTTC.

The J gene is TRBJ1-3, the V gene TRBV6-5, with a possible D match to TRBD1 (5 bases). The CDR3 spans 15 residues. Per the germline V gene, CDR1 is MNHEY and CDR2 is SVGAGI. Deletions cut 0 bases from V and 2 bases from J, with 8 bases between. The CDR3 DNA reads TGTGCCAGCAGTTACTCCCAGGGTACTGGAAACACCATATATTTT. It translates to CASSYSQGTGNTIYF.

J is TRBJ1-1 and V is TRBV30, with D possibly being TRBD1 (6 bases). CDR3 length equals 16 residues. Germline loops: CDR1 GTSNPN, CDR2 SVGIG (reference sequence). V was cut by 2 bases and J by 0 bases, with 16 bases left in between. CDR3 bases: TGTGCCTGGAGTAGGGGAACACAGGGCATGAACACTGAAGCTTTCTTT. It encodes CAWSRGTQGMNTEAFF.